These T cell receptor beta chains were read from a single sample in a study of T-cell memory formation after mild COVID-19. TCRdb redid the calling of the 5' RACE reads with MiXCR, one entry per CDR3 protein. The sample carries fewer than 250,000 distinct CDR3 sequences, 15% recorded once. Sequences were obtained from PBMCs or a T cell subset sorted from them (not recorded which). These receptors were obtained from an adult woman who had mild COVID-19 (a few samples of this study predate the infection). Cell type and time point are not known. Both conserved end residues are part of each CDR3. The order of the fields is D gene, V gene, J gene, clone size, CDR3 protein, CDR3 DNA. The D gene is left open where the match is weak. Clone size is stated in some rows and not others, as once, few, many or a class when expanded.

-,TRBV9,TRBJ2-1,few,CASSVRQAGYNEQFF,TGTGCCAGCAGCGTGAGACAGGCAGGGTACAATGAGCAGTTCTTC
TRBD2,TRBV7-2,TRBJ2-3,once,CASSRNSGSADTQYF,TGTGCCAGCAGCCGAAATAGCGGGAGCGCAGATACGCAGTATTTT
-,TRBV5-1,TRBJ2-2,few,CASSSGGTSANTGELFF,TGCGCCAGCAGCTCGGGCGGAACGTCAGCCAACACCGGGGAGCTGTTTTTT
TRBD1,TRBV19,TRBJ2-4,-,CASSITGTGDENIQYF,TGTGCCAGTAGTATAACTGGGACAGGGGACGAAAACATTCAGTACTTC
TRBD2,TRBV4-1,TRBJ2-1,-,CASSQTLTSGEYYNEQFF,TGCGCCAGCAGCCAGACCCTGACTAGCGGGGAATACTACAATGAGCAGTTCTTC
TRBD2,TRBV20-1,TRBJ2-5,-,CSATPGLAVGVQETQYF,TGCAGTGCCACACCGGGACTAGCGGTGGGGGTTCAAGAGACCCAGTACTTC
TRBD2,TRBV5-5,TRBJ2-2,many,CASSWGLAENTGELFF,TGTGCCAGCAGCTGGGGACTAGCGGAGAACACCGGGGAGCTGTTTTTT
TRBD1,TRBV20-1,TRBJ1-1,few,CSAIGQGSGAFF,TGCAGTGCTATAGGACAGGGAAGTGGAGCTTTCTTT
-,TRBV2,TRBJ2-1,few,CASRQPGSYNEQFF,TGTGCCAGCAGACAGCCGGGCTCCTACAATGAGCAGTTCTTC
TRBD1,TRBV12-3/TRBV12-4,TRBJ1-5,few,CASSSQGSNQPQHF,TGTGCCAGCAGTTCACAGGGGAGCAATCAGCCCCAGCATTTT
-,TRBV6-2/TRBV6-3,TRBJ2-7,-,CASSNRDGGIHGQYF,TGTGCCAGCAGTAACCGGGACGGAGGAATTCATGGGCAGTACTTC
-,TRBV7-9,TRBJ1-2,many,CASSPRGSYGYTF,TGTGCCAGCAGCCCTAGGGGGAGCTATGGCTACACCTTC
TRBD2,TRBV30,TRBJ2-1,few,CAWMVAGGPRDEQFF,TGTGCCTGGATGGTAGCGGGAGGCCCACGCGATGAGCAGTTCTTC
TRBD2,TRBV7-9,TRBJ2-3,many,CASSSWTSGRGDTQYF,TGTGCCAGCAGTTCTTGGACTAGCGGGAGAGGAGATACGCAGTATTTT
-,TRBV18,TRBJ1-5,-,CASSPKLDQPQHF,TGTGCCAGCTCACCAAAATTGGATCAGCCCCAGCATTTT
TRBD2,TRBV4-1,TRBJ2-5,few,CASSLWTSGGPQETQYF,TGCGCCAGCAGCCTATGGACTAGCGGGGGTCCTCAAGAGACCCAGTACTTC
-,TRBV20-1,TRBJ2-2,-,CSAPSRRAERTGELFF,TGCAGTGCTCCATCGCGGAGGGCCGAGCGAACCGGGGAGCTGTTTTTT
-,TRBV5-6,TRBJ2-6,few,CASSLITGRVSGANVLTF,TGTGCCAGCAGCTTGATCACAGGGAGGGTCTCTGGGGCCAACGTCCTGACTTTC
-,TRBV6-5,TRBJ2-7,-,CASRPLMRVGEQYF,TGTGCCAGCAGGCCATTAATGAGGGTAGGAGAGCAGTACTTC
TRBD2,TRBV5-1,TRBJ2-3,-,CASSFRLAGSTDTQYF,TGCGCCAGCAGCTTTAGGCTAGCGGGTAGCACAGATACGCAGTATTTT
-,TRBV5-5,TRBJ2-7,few,CASSSPWGGDEQYF,TGTGCCAGCAGCTCCCCCTGGGGGGGCGACGAGCAGTACTTC
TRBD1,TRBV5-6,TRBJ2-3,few,CASTRGRASTDTQYF,TGTGCCAGCACCAGGGGGCGGGCCAGCACAGATACGCAGTATTTT
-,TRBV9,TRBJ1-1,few,CASREASDRSNTEAFF,TGTGCCAGCAGAGAGGCGTCGGACAGATCGAACACTGAAGCTTTCTTT
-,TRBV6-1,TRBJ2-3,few,CASFDRSSTDTQYF,TGTGCCAGCTTTGACAGGTCTAGCACAGATACGCAGTATTTT
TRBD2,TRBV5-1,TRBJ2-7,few,CASSLSSGRARNEQYF,TGCGCCAGCAGCTTGTCTAGCGGGAGGGCCAGGAACGAGCAGTACTTC
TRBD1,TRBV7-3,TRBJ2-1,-,CASSPPGQGFLFF,TGTGCCAGCAGCCCACCCGGACAGGGATTTTTGTTCTTC
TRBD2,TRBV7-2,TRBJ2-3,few,CASSAQTSGTANTQYF,TGTGCCAGCAGCGCCCAGACTAGCGGAACGGCCAATACGCAGTATTTT
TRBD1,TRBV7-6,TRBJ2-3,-,CASSSRTGESTDTQYF,TGTGCCAGCAGCTCCAGGACAGGGGAGAGCACAGATACGCAGTATTTT
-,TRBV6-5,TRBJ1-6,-,CASSLEVSSPLHF,TGTGCCAGCAGCCTAGAAGTGAGTTCACCCCTCCACTTT
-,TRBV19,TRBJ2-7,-,CASSISGVGSYEQYF,TGTGCCAGTAGTATATCGGGGGTCGGTTCCTACGAGCAGTACTTC
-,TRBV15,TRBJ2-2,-,CATSREPMPTGELFF,TGTGCCACCAGCAGAGAACCCATGCCCACCGGGGAGCTGTTTTTT
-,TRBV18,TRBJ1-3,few,CASSPSGPHSGNTIYF,TGTGCCAGCTCACCATCGGGTCCTCACTCTGGAAACACCATATATTTT
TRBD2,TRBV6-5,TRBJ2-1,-,CASSYSLAGVYNEQFF,TGTGCCAGCAGTTACAGCCTAGCGGGGGTCTACAATGAGCAGTTCTTC
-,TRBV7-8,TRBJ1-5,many,CASSPREGSDQPQHF,TGTGCCAGCAGTCCCAGGGAAGGCAGCGACCAGCCCCAGCATTTT
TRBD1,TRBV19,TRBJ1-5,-,CASSPRDRGDNQPQHF,TGTGCCAGTAGTCCCCGGGACAGGGGGGACAATCAGCCCCAGCATTTT
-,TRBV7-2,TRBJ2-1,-,CASSLAENNEQFF,TGTGCCAGCAGCTTAGCGGAAAACAATGAGCAGTTCTTC
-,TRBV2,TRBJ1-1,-,CASRRQPNAEAFF,TGTGCCAGCAGGAGGCAACCGAACGCTGAAGCTTTCTTT
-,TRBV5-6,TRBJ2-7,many,CASSLRPSSYEQYF,TGTGCCAGCAGCTTGCGTCCATCCTCCTACGAGCAGTACTTC
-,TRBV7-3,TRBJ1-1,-,CASSLSGTRNTEAFF,TGTGCCAGCAGCTTATCAGGTACCAGGAACACTGAAGCTTTCTTT
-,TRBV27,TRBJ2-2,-,CASSRSNTGELFF,TGTGCCAGCAGTCGATCGAACACCGGGGAGCTGTTTTTT
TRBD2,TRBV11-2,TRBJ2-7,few,CASSLALAGVHEQYF,TGTGCCAGCAGCTTAGCACTAGCGGGGGTGCACGAGCAGTACTTC
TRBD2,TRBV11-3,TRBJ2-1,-,CASSPITSGGVNEQFF,TGTGCCAGCAGCCCCATAACTAGCGGGGGGGTGAATGAGCAGTTCTTC
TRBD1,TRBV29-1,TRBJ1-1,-,CSVSSGQGGSEAFF,TGCAGCGTAAGCTCGGGACAGGGTGGGTCTGAAGCTTTCTTT
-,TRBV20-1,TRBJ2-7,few,CSPQVGPRYEQYF,TGCAGTCCCCAGGTGGGACCCCGCTACGAGCAGTACTTC
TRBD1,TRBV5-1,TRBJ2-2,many,CASSPTGGTGELFF,TGCGCCAGCAGCCCTACAGGGGGCACCGGGGAGCTGTTTTTT
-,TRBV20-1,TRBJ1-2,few,CSATGKANYGYTF,TGCAGTGCTACAGGGAAGGCTAACTATGGCTACACCTTC
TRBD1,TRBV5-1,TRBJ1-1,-,CASSLGQGALNTEAFF,TGCGCCAGCAGCTTGGGACAGGGGGCTTTGAACACTGAAGCTTTCTTT
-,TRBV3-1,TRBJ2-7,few,CASSRRQRQRDKYEQYF,TGTGCCAGCAGCCGAAGACAGAGGCAAAGAGACAAATACGAGCAGTACTTC
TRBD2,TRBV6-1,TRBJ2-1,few,CASSVTSGGAGEQFF,TGTGCCAGCAGTGTGACTAGCGGGGGGGCAGGCGAGCAGTTCTTC
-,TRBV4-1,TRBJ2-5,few,CASSQDRNQWETQYF,TGCGCCAGCAGCCAAGATCGGAACCAATGGGAGACCCAGTACTTC
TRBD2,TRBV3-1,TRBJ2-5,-,CASSRRRGGVRETQYF,TGTGCCAGCAGCCGTCGACGGGGGGGCGTTAGAGAGACCCAGTACTTC
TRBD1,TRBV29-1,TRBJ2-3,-,CSVVLDRVSDTQYF,TGCAGCGTTGTACTGGACAGGGTATCAGATACGCAGTATTTT
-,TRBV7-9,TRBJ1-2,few,CASSLGGEWYGYTF,TGTGCCAGCAGCTTAGGAGGGGAGTGGTATGGCTACACCTTC
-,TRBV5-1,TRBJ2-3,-,CASSLAGPSSTDTQYF,TGCGCCAGCAGCTTGGCAGGGCCCTCTAGCACAGATACGCAGTATTTT